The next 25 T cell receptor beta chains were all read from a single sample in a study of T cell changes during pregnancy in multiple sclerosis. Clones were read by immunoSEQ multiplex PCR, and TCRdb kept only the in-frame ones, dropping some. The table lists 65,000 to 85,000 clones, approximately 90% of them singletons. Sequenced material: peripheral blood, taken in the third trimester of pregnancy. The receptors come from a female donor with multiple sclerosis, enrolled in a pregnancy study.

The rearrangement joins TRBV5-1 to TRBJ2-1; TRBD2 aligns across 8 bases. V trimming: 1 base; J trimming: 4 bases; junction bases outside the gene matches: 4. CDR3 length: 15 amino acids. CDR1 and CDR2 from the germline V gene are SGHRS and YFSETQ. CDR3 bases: TGCGCCAGCAGCTTGACGGCTAGCGGGTACAATGAGCAGTTCTTC. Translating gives CASSLTASGYNEQFF.

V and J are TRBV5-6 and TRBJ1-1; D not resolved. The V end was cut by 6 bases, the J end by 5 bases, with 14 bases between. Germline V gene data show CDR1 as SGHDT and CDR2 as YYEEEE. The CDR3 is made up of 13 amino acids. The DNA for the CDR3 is TGTGCCAGCAACCAGGTTAGTAGAACTGAAGCTTTCTTT. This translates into CASNQVSRTEAFF.

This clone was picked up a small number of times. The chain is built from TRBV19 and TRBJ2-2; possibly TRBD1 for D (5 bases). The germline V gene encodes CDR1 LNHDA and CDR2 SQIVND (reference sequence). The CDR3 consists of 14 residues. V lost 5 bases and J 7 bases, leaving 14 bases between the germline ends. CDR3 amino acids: CASSLQVRHGELFF. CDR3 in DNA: TGTGCCAGTAGTTTACAGGTCCGTCACGGGGAGCTGTTTTTT.

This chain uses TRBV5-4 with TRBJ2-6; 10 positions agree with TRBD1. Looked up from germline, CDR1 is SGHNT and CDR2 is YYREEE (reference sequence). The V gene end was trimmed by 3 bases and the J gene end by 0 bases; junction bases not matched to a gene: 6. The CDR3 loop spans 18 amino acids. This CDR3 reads CASSSPGQGHSGANVLTF. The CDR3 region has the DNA TGTGCCAGCAGCTCACCGGGACAGGGGCACTCTGGGGCCAACGTCCTGACTTTC.

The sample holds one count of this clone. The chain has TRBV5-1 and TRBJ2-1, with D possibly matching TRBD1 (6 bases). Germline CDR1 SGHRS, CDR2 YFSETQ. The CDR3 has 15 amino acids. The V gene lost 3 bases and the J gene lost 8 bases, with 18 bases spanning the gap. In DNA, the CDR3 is TGCGCCAGCAGCTCGGACAGTTCTCGTTGGGATGAGCAGTTCTTC. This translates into CASSSDSSRWDEQFF. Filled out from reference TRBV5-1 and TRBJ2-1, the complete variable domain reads KAGVTQTPRYLIKTRGQQVTLSCSPISGHRSVSWYQQTPGQGLQFLFEYFSETQRNKGNFPGRFSGRQFSNSRSEMNVSTLELGDSALYLCASSSDSSRWDEQFFGPGTRLTVL.

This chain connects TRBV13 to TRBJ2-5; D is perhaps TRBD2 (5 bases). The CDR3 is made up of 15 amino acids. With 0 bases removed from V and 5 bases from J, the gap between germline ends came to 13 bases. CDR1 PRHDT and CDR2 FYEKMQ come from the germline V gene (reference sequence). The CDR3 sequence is CASSLGTGNGETQYF. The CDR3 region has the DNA TGTGCCAGCAGCTTAGGCACGGGGAATGGGGAGACCCAGTACTTC. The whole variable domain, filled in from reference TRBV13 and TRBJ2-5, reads AAGVIQSPRHLIKEKRETATLKCYPIPRHDTVYWYQQGPGQDPQFLISFYEKMQSDKGSIPDRFSAQQFSDYHSELNMSSLELGDSALYFCASSLGTGNGETQYFGPGTRLLVL.

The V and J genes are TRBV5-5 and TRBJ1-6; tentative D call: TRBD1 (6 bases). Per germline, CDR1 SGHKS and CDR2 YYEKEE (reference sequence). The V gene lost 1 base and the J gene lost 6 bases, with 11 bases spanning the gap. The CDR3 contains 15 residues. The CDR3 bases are TGTGCCAGCAGCTTGAGGGCAGGGGTTAATTCACCCCTCCACTTT. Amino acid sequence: CASSLRAGVNSPLHF.

CDR3 in DNA: TGTGCCAGCAGAAGTATAAGGGGTAATGAGCAGTTCTTC. Protein: CASRSIRGNEQFF. The rearrangement links TRBV11-1 to TRBJ2-1, with a weak D call TRBD1 (5 bases). The CDR3 length is 13 residues. V lost 6 bases and J 7 bases, leaving 13 bases between the germline ends. Germline V gene lookup returns CDR1 SGHAT and CDR2 FQDESV (reference sequence).

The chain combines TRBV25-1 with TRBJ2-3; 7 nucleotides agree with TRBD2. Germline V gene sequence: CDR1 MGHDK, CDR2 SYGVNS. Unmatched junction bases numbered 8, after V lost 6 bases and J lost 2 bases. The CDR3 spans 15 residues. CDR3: CASSPAGPHTDTQYF. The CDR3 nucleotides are TGTGCCAGCAGCCCAGCGGGGCCACACACAGATACGCAGTATTTT.

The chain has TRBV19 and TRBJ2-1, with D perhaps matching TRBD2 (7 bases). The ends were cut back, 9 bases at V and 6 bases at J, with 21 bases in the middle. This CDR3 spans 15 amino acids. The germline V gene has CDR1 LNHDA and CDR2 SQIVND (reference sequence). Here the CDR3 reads CASHAGRGFGNEQFF. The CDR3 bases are TGTGCCAGCCACGCGGGGAGGGGGTTCGGCAATGAGCAGTTCTTC. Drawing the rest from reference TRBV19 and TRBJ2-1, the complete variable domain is DGGITQSPKYLFRKEGQNVTLSCEQNLNHDAMYWYRQDPGQGLRLIYYSQIVNDFQKGDIAEGYSVSREKKESFPLTVTSAQKNPTAFYLCASHAGRGFGNEQFFGPGTRLTVL.

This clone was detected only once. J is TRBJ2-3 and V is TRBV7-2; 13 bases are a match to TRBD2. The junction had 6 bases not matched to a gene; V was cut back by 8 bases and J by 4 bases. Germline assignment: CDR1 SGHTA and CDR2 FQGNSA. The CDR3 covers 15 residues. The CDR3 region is CASHRTSGGADTQYF. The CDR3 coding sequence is TGTGCCAGCCACCGTACTAGCGGGGGGGCAGATACGCAGTATTTT.

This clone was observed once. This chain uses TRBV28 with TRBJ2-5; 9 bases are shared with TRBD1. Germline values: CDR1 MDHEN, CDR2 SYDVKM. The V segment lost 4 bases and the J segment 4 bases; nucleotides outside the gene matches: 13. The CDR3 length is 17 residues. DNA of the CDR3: TGTGCCAGCAGTTACTACAGGGGGCCCCACCAAGGAGAGACCCAGTACTTC. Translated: CASSYYRGPHQGETQYF.

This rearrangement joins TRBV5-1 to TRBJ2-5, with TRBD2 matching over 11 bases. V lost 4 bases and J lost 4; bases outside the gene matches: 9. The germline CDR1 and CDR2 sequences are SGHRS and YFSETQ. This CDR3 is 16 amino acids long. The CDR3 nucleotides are TGCGCCAGCAGCCCCAATAGCGGGGGGGCTGGAGAGACCCAGTACTTC. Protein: CASSPNSGGAGETQYF.

CDR3 DNA sequence: TGCGCCAGCAGCCAAGTAGCGTCCAGTAACTATGGCTACACCTTC. Translated, it gives CASSQVASSNYGYTF. J is TRBJ1-2 and V is TRBV4-3; D remains ambiguous. CDR3 size: 15 residues. Germline-derived CDR1 and CDR2 are LGHNA and YSLEER. Trimming took off 1 base at V and 1 base at J, with 10 bases between the two ends.

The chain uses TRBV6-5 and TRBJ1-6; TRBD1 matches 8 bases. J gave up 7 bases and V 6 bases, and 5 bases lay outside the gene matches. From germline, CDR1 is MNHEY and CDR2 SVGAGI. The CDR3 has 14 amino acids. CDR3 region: CASRSGGQNSPLHF. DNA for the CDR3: TGTGCCAGCAGGTCAGGGGGCCAAAATTCACCCCTCCACTTT.

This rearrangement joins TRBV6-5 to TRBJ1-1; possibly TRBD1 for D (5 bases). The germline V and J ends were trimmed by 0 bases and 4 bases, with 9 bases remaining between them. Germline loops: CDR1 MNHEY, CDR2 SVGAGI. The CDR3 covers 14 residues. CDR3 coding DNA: TGTGCCAGCAGTTACTCGGGGAGGGGCACTGAAGCTTTCTTT. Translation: CASSYSGRGTEAFF.

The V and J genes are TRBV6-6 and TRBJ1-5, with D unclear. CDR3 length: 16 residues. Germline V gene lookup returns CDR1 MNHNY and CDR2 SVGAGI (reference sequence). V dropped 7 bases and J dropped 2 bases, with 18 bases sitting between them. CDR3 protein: CASTRRGRIGNQPQHF. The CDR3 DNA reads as TGTGCCAGCACCCGTAGAGGAAGGATCGGCAATCAGCCCCAGCATTTT.

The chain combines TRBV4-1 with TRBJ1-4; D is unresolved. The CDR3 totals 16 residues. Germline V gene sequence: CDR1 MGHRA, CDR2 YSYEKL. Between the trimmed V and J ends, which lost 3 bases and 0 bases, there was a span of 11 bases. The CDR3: CASSQFDTATNEKLFF. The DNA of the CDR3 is TGCGCCAGCAGCCAGTTCGACACAGCAACTAATGAAAAACTGTTTTTT.

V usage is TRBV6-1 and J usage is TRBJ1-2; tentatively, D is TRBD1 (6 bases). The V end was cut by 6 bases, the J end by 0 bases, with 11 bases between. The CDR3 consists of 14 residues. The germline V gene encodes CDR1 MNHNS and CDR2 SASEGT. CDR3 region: CASSPTGTNYGYTF. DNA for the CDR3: TGTGCCAGCAGCCCCACAGGGACTAACTATGGCTACACCTTC.

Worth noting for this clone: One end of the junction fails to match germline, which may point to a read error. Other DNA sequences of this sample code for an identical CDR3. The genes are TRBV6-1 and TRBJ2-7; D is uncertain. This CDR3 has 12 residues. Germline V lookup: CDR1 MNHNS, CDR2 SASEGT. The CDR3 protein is CASSEVTYEQYF. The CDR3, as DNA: TGTGCCAGCAGCGAAGTCACCTACGAGCAGTACTTC.

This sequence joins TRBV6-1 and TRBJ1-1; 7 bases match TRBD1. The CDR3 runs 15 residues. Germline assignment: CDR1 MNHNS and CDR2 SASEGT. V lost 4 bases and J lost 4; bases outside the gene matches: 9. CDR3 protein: CASSVTGDGGTEAFF. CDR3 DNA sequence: TGTGCCAGCAGTGTTACAGGGGATGGGGGCACTGAAGCTTTCTTT.

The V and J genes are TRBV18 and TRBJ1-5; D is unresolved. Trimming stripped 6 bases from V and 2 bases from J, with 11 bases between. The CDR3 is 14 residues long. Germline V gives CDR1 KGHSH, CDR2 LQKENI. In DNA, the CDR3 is TGTGCCAGCTCGCCCTTAACGGGCAATCAGCCCCAGCATTTT. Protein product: CASSPLTGNQPQHF.

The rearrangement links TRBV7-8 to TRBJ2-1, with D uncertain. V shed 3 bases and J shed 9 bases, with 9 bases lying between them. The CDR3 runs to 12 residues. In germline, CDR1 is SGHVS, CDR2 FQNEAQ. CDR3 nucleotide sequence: TGTGCCAGCAGCTTTGGCTCCCTTGAGCAGTTCTTC. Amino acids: CASSFGSLEQFF.

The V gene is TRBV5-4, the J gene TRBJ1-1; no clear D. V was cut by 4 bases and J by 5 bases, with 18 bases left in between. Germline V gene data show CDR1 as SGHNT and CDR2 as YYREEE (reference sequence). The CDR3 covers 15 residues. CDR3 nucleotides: TGTGCCAGCAGCGGGTCCTCAAATAGCCGGACTGAAGCTTTCTTT. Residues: CASSGSSNSRTEAFF.

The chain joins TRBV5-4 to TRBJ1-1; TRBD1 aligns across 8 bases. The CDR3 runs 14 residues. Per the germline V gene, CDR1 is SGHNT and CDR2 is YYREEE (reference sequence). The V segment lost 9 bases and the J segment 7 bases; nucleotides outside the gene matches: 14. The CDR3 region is CATGDRMGKREAFF. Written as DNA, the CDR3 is TGTGCCACCGGGGACAGGATGGGTAAACGTGAAGCTTTCTTT.